The source of this T cell receptor beta chain is a study of blood T cell repertoires in COVID-19. Study-wide context: Specimens from acute and convalescent COVID-19 originated in the United States, Italy and Spain. PBMCs, B-cell-depleted T cells, or T cells were the source of the cDNA or gDNA that made up the material.

Cohort placement rested on clinical history that participants reported themselves. In the authors' methods: Nucleated cell counts were estimated from reference gene primer amplification. Measured with immunoSEQ multiplex PCR; TCRdb has only the in-frame clones, and not every one. V and J calls and clone size are given by that table; D and trimming were obtained from the DNA. Of 150,000 to 200,000 clones listed, 82% are singletons. This CDR3 comprises 12 residues. The V end was cut by 8 bases, the J end by 9 bases, with 14 bases between. The germline V gene encodes CDR1 SGHAT and CDR2 FQNNGV. This clone was seen a single time.

The receptor comes from a woman in her sixties with acute COVID-19. Sample: PBMCs or T cells enriched from blood (not recorded which). The chain recombines TRBV11-2 with TRBJ2-1, with D maybe TRBD1 (6 bases). Here the CDR3 reads CASLTGHLEQFF. CDR3 nucleotides: TGTGCCAGCCTTACGGGACACCTTGAGCAGTTCTTC. Full variable domain (outside the CDR3, taken from reference TRBV11-2 and TRBJ2-1): EAGVAQSPRYKIIEKRQSVAFWCNPISGHATLYWYQQILGQGPKLLIQFQNNGVVDDSQLPKDRFSAERLKGVDSTLKIQPAKLEDSAVYLCASLTGHLEQFFGPGTRLTVL.